This T cell receptor beta chain was obtained from a study of T cells in tuberculosis. Using immunoSEQ multiplex PCR, the repertoire was profiled, and TCRdb retains in-frame clones only, with some absent. This sample has about 49,000 clones; nearly 95% occur once, and the top ten carry 1.4%. Time point noted: new active TB diagnosis, blood taken before or within 7 days of starting treatment. V was pared by 2 bases and J by 1 base, with 5 bases of the junction left unmatched. The CDR3 runs 14 residues. Germline V gene lookup returns CDR1 GTSNPN and CDR2 SVGIG (reference sequence). This receptor was taken from an adult with tuberculosis. Sequenced here: PBMCs, sampled at tuberculosis diagnosis. The chain recombines TRBV30 with TRBJ2-7; 7 bases align to TRBD2. The CDR3 coding sequence is TGTGCCTGGAGTCTGGGGGGGTATTCCTACGAGCAGTACTTC. Translating it yields CAWSLGGYSYEQYF. The full variable domain, with the rest looked up from reference TRBV30 and TRBJ2-7, is SQTIHQWPATLVQPVGSPLSLECTVEGTSNPNLYWYRQAAGRGLQLLFYSVGIGQISSEVPQNLSASRPQDRQFILSSKKLLLSDSGFYLCAWSLGGYSYEQYFGPGTRLTVT.